At least ten counts were recorded for the clone carrying this T cell receptor (beta chain). Its antigen remains unidentified. Germline V gives CDR1 KGHSH, CDR2 LQKENI. With 6 bases removed from V and 4 bases from J, the gap between germline ends came to 16 bases. The CDR3 totals 15 residues. Researchers prepared the TCRbeta library using unique molecular identifiers, the study reports. Via MiXCR, TCRdb re-called the PCR reads, giving one row per CDR3 protein. The table shows approximately 50,000 distinct CDR3 sequences, with approximately 6% occurring only once. This specimen belongs to a study of T-cell reconstitution after alpha-beta-depleted transplantation in children. General observations from the study: Several hundred expanded graft clones reportedly were the source of alpha-beta T cells about two months after transplant.

The origin of this receptor is a female patient between 2 and 10 years old who had a stem cell transplant for aplastic anemia, so the T cells may come from the graft donor. This chain uses TRBV18 with TRBJ2-1; perhaps TRBD1 as D (6 bases). The input for sequencing was PBMCs, mostly from graft donor cells, taken 60 days after TCRalphabeta/CD19-depleted stem cell transplant. The CDR3 DNA reads as TGTGCCAGCTCGTCCACGGGACACCTTTACAATGAGCAGTTCTTC. Its translation: CASSSTGHLYNEQFF. Based on the CDR3 plus reference TRBV18 and TRBJ2-1, the full variable domain is NAGVMQNPRHLVRRRGQEARLRCSPMKGHSHVYWYRQLPEEGLKFMVYLQKENIIDESGMPKERFSAEFPKEGPSILRIQQVVRGDSAAYFCASSSTGHLYNEQFFGPGTRLTVL.